This T cell receptor (beta chain) comes out of a study of blood T cells in healthy people across ages. CDR3 length: 14 amino acids. Germline V gives CDR1 LGHDT, CDR2 YNNKEL (reference sequence). V was pared by 1 base and J by 14 bases, with 15 bases between. Then a second PCR, running about 6 to 12 cycles, was carried out with a sample-barcoded 5' primer and a J-beta primer mix. Via MiXCR, TCRdb re-called the 5' RACE reads, giving one row per CDR3 protein. Counted here are roughly 1,500,000 distinct CDR3 sequences, almost 35% occurring once; the ten biggest clones make up around 10%. The TCR comes from a young woman in good health. Specimen: blood. The chain joins TRBV3-1 to TRBJ1-6; perhaps TRBD1 as D (6 bases). Written as DNA, the CDR3 is TGTGCCAGCAGCCAAGGTGGCAGGGGCTTCACCCTCCACTTT. Translation gives CASSQGGRGFTLHF.